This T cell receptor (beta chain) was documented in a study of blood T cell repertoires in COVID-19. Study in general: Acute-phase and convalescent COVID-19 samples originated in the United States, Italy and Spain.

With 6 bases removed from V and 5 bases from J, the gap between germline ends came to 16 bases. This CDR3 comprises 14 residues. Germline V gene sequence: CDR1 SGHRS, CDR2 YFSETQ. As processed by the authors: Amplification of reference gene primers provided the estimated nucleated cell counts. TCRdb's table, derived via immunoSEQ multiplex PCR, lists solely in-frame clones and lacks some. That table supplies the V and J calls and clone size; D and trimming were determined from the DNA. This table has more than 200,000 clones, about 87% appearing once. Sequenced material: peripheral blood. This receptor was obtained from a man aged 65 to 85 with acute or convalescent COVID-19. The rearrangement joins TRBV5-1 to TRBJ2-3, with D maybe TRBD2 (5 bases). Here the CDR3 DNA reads TGCGCCAGCACGACTGGAGGACTCCAAGATACGCAGTATTTT. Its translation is CASTTGGLQDTQYF.